This TCR beta chain was sequenced during a study of cytomegalovirus exposure and HLA in healthy donors. This table comes from immunoSEQ multiplex PCR, and its TCRdb copy is limited to in-frame clones, with some not included. The table includes more than 85,000 clones, 88% detected once. Per the germline V gene, CDR1 is LNHNV and CDR2 is YYDKDF (reference sequence). The CDR3 consists of 15 residues. Trimming cost V 7 bases and J 2 bases, with 12 bases left between them. The sequence was obtained from a woman in her 30s in good health and CMV-seropositive. The sample taken for sequencing was PBMCs. V is TRBV15 and J is TRBJ2-6; TRBD1 might be the D (6 bases). CDR3 residues: CATTPGQPGANVLTF. CDR3 sequence (DNA): TGTGCCACCACCCCGGGACAACCTGGGGCCAACGTCCTGACTTTC.